This TCR beta chain appears in the sequencing data of a study of molecular identifiers for immune sequencing clone quantification. In this sample, this clonotype turned up many times. The antigen is not known. The V end was cut by 4 bases, the J end by 3 bases, with 13 bases between. Germline V lookup: CDR1 SEHNR, CDR2 FQNEAQ (reference sequence). The CDR3 extends over 15 amino acids. For bulk TCR libraries, previously described methods and listed TCR primers were used. In TCRdb, the PCR reads were re-called with MiXCR into one record per CDR3 protein. The sample has 550,000 to 750,000 distinct CDR3 sequences; about 20% are singletons. Study-level points and caveats: Beyond 20 RNA copies, clones held over 99% of effector molecules, compared with under 1% in naive cells.

The TCR was taken from a human donor in good health. Some libraries in this study had Jurkat cell RNA spiked in. The sample was naive CD8+ T cells from blood, with Jurkat cell RNA spiked in. Subset: FACS-sorted CD8+CD4-CCR7+CD45RA+ naive T cells. V usage is TRBV7-9 and J usage is TRBJ2-1; D gene unclear. CDR3 sequence: CASSSDVNGYNEQFF. The CDR3 nucleotides are TGTGCCAGCAGCTCGGACGTAAACGGCTACAATGAGCAGTTCTTC.